The 18 T cell receptor beta chains presented below share a single source sample, sequenced in a study of T-cell reconstitution after alpha-beta-depleted transplantation in children. Unique molecular identifiers were used in preparing the TCRbeta library. One entry per CDR3 protein, called by TCRdb with MiXCR from the PCR reads. The data show 90,000 to 130,000 distinct CDR3 sequences, around 10% seen once. The sample was PBMCs from the stem cell graft donor, taken from the stem cell graft. These receptors came from a human donor who donated a stem cell graft to a child with acute lymphoblastic leukemia.

The table lists this clonotype with many counts. The chain is built from TRBV6-5 and TRBJ2-1; TRBD1 matches at 7 bases. V trimming: 0 bases; J trimming: 3 bases; junction bases outside the gene matches: 5. The CDR3 has 16 residues. The germline V gene encodes CDR1 MNHEY and CDR2 SVGAGI. DNA for the CDR3: TGTGCCAGCAGTTACTCAACAGGGGAGATCTACAATGAGCAGTTCTTC. Encoded protein: CASSYSTGEIYNEQFF.

V usage is TRBV11-2 and J usage is TRBJ2-4; TRBD1 matches at 9 bases. Trimming at V came to 3 bases and at J to 0 bases, leaving 9 bases not matched to a gene. This CDR3 is 18 amino acids long. Looked up from germline, CDR1 is SGHAT and CDR2 is FQNNGV. The chain's CDR3 is CASSLGQGGTLAKNIQYF. CDR3 DNA: TGTGCCAGCAGCTTGGGACAGGGAGGCACCTTAGCCAAAAACATTCAGTACTTC.

This clonotype was counted many times. This sequence joins TRBV27 and TRBJ2-3; the D gene is possibly TRBD2 (5 bases). The ends were cut back, 2 bases at V and 0 bases at J, with 12 bases in the middle. Looked up from germline, CDR1 is MNHEY and CDR2 is SMNVEV (reference sequence). The CDR3 spans 16 residues. The CDR3 reads CASSLRVGVSTDTQYF. CDR3 bases: TGTGCCAGCAGTTTAAGAGTCGGGGTTAGCACAGATACGCAGTATTTT.

This clonotype was recorded many times. Here the CDR3 reads CASSPGTSGWNYEQYF. DNA for the CDR3: TGTGCCAGCAGCCCAGGGACTAGCGGGTGGAACTACGAGCAGTACTTC. The rearrangement links TRBV7-8 to TRBJ2-7, with 12 bases that match TRBD2. V shed 5 bases and J 3 bases; nucleotides not matched to a gene: 8. The CDR3 is made up of 16 amino acids. Per germline, CDR1 SGHVS and CDR2 FQNEAQ.

In its sample, this clonotype was seen many times. The chain joins TRBV30 to TRBJ2-4; 10 positions match TRBD1. Germline V CDR1 and CDR2: GTSNPN, SVGIG (reference sequence). The V and J ends lost 7 bases and 5 bases, in that order; junction bases with no gene match: 5. The CDR3 runs 13 residues. The CDR3 DNA follows: TGTGCCTTGACAGGGGGCGCGGAAAACATTCAGTACTTC. Protein sequence: CALTGGAENIQYF.

This clonotype was picked up many times. The J gene is TRBJ2-5, the V gene TRBV6-2 or TRBV6-3, with D perhaps TRBD2 (6 bases). Trimming took off 4 bases at V and 14 bases at J, with 14 bases between the two ends. Germline V lookup: CDR1 MNHEY, CDR2 SVGEGT. The CDR3 contains 11 residues. CDR3 loop: CASSLRDSVYF. DNA for the CDR3: TGTGCCAGCAGTTTGAGGGACTCCGTCTACTTC.

This clonotype was picked up many times. The chain recombines TRBV20-1 with TRBJ2-5, with TRBD2 matching over 9 bases. The CDR3 length is 16 residues. CDR1 and CDR2 (germline): DFQATT, SNEGSKA (reference sequence). The V and J ends lost 8 bases and 1 base, in that order; junction bases with no gene match: 14. The CDR3 DNA reads TGCAGTACCCCCTCTGGAGCGGGGGGCTTCCAAGAGACCCAGTACTTC. Its protein is CSTPSGAGGFQETQYF.

Concerning this clonotype itself: A much larger clone sits a single nucleotide away, making a read error possible. The V call is TRBV2, the J call TRBJ2-1, with D perhaps matching TRBD1 or TRBD2 (5 bases each). CDR3 length: 15 residues. The V end lost 6 bases, the J end lost 13 bases, and 25 bases lay between the germline ends. Germline assignment: CDR1 SNHLY and CDR2 FYNNEI. The DNA for the CDR3 is TGTGCCAGCAGGGGGGACCGCTCCATCCGGGAAAGACAGTTCTTC. Amino acid sequence: CASRGDRSIRERQFF. Full variable domain (remainder filled in from reference TRBV2 and TRBJ2-1): EPEVTQTPSHQVTQMGQEVILRCVPISNHLYFYWYRQILGQKVEFLVSFYNNEISEKSEIFDDQFSVERPDGSNFTLKIRSTKLEDSAMYFCASRGDRSIRERQFFGPGTRLTVL.

This clonotype has a count of ten or more. The V call is TRBV18, the J call TRBJ1-2, with a weak D call TRBD1 (5 bases). The germline V and J ends were trimmed by 3 bases and 1 base, with 12 bases remaining between them. The CDR3 contains 15 residues. The germline V gene has CDR1 KGHSH and CDR2 LQKENI. The CDR3: CASSPGTGDNYGYTF. The CDR3, as DNA: TGTGCCAGCTCACCCGGGACCGGGGATAACTATGGCTACACCTTC.

The sample holds many counts of this clonotype. V gene TRBV6-2 or TRBV6-3 combines with J gene TRBJ1-1; weak D call: TRBD1 (5 bases). CDR3 length: 16 amino acids. Looked up from germline, CDR1 is MNHEY and CDR2 is SVGEGT. Trimming cost V 4 bases and J 0 bases, with 15 bases left between them. The CDR3 sequence is CASSSLGTGMNTEAFF. The CDR3 coding sequence is TGTGCCAGCAGTTCCCTAGGGACGGGTATGAACACTGAAGCTTTCTTT.

This clonotype has ten or more counts. This rearrangement joins TRBV4-1 to TRBJ2-1; D remains unclear. This CDR3 region has 13 residues. In germline, CDR1 is MGHRA, CDR2 YSYEKL. Between the trimmed V and J ends, which lost 3 bases and 8 bases, there was a span of 11 bases. The CDR3 sequence is CASSQTRRDEQFF. DNA for the CDR3: TGCGCCAGCAGCCAGACCCGCCGGGATGAGCAGTTCTTC.

This clonotype was counted many times. The chain has TRBV5-1 and TRBJ2-2; 7 bases are a match to TRBD2. Trimming cost V 0 bases and J 6 bases; bases outside gene matches: 11. Germline values: CDR1 SGHRS, CDR2 YFSETQ. This CDR3 has 17 residues. For the CDR3, the DNA is TGCGCCAGCAGCTTGGCCTCTACATGGGGAGGGGCCGGGGAGCTGTTTTTT. Its translation: CASSLASTWGGAGELFF.

This clonotype was seen many times. This chain connects TRBV4-1 to TRBJ2-2, with a tentative D call TRBD1 (6 bases). Trimming pared 4 bases from V and 7 bases from J, leaving 13 bases between. The CDR3 runs 14 residues. Germline V lookup: CDR1 MGHRA, CDR2 YSYEKL. The CDR3 here is CASSLRDMGGELFF. In DNA form, the CDR3 reads TGCGCCAGCAGCCTCCGGGACATGGGCGGGGAGCTGTTTTTT.

In this sample, this clonotype turned up many times. The rearrangement links TRBV12-3 or TRBV12-4 to TRBJ2-4; 12 bases fit TRBD2. With V trimmed by 7 bases and J by 6 bases, 4 bases remained unmatched. CDR3 length: 14 amino acids. CDR3 loop: CASTLAGGRNIQYF. Here the CDR3 DNA reads TGTGCCAGCACCCTAGCGGGGGGGCGAAACATTCAGTACTTC.

This clonotype appeared a single time. Germline is not matched at one junction end, which may reflect a read error. The genes are TRBV7-2 and TRBJ2-7; D is undetermined. This CDR3 comprises 12 residues. Germline values: CDR1 SGHTA, CDR2 FQGNSA. The CDR3 protein is CASSLAGYGQYF. CDR3 coding DNA: TGTGCCAGCAGCTTAGCGGGCTACGGGCAGTACTTC.

This clonotype was detected ten times or more. The rearrangement joins TRBV5-1 to TRBJ2-7; D may be TRBD1 (6 bases). Trimming shortened V by 0 bases and J by 2 bases, and 9 bases separated the two germline ends. There are 14 residues in the CDR3. CDR1 and CDR2 from the germline V gene are SGHRS and YFSETQ. DNA for the CDR3: TGCGCCAGCAGCTTGGAGGGGGAAACCTACGAGCAGTACTTC. Amino acids: CASSLEGETYEQYF.

This clonotype was seen many times. The chain recombines TRBV27 with TRBJ2-5; 9 positions match TRBD1. Trimming removed 5 bases from V and 0 bases from J; junction bases left unmatched: 7. CDR1 and CDR2 (germline): MNHEY, SMNVEV (reference sequence). The CDR3 has 16 amino acids. In nucleotides, the CDR3 is TGTGCCAGCAGTCCTCGACAGGGGGTGTACCAAGAGACCCAGTACTTC. It translates to CASSPRQGVYQETQYF.

V and J are TRBV29-1 and TRBJ2-5; 8 bases map to TRBD2. Germline CDR1 SQVTM, CDR2 ANQGSEA. The CDR3 consists of 12 residues. V trimming: 8 bases; J trimming: 4 bases; junction bases outside the gene matches: 6. CDR3 region: CSSSLAGETQYF. The CDR3 DNA sequence: TGCAGCTCCTCCCTAGCGGGAGAGACCCAGTACTTC.